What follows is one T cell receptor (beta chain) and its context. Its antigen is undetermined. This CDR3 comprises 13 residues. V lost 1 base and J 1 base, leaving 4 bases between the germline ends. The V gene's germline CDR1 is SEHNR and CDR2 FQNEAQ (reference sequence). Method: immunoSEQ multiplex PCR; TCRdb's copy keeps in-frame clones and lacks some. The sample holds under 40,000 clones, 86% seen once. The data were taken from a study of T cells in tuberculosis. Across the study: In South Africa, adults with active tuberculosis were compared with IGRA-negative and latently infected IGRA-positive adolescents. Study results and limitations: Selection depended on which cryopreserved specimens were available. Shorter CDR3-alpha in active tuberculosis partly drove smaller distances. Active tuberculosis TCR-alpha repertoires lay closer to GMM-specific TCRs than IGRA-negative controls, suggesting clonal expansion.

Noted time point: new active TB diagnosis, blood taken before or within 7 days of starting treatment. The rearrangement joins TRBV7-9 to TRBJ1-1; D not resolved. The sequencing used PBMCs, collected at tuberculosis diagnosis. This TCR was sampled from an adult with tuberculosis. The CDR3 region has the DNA TGTGCCAGCAGCTTAGGGAGGAACACTGAAGCTTTCTTT. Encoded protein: CASSLGRNTEAFF.